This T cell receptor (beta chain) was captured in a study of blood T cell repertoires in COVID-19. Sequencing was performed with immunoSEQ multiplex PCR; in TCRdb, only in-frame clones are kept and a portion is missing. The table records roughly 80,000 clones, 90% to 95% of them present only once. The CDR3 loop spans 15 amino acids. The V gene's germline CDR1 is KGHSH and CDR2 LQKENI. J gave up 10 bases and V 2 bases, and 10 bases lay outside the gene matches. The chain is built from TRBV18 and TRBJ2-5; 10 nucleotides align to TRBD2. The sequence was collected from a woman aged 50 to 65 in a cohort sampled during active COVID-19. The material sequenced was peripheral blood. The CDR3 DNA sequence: TGTGCCAGCTCACCAGTTTCACTAGCGGGGTTAGACCAGTACTTC. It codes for CASSPVSLAGLDQYF.